This TCR beta chain was captured by sequencing in a study of Ad26.COV2.S vaccination and SARS-CoV-2 variants. Study results and limitations: Analyses of TCR breadth and depth may have underestimated total T cell responses. Researchers reported similar non-spike TCR breadth in vaccine and placebo recipients. The breadth of spike-specific CD8+ and CD4+ T cell responses after vaccination was reportedly substantial.

Of note for this clone: Antigen specificity is unknown. The same CDR3 arises from other DNA sequences in this sample as well.

The germline gives CDR1 SGHRS, CDR2 YFSETQ. The CDR3 runs 15 residues. Trimming took off 4 bases at V and 0 bases at J, with 12 bases between the two ends. Described treatment: roughly 19 received Ad26.COV2.S at low or high dose, single or two shots; roughly five received placebo; per-sample allocation not given. Sampling was done on day 63 after the first vaccine or placebo injection. An adult of 18-55 years in Boston served as donor. Produced via immunoSEQ multiplex PCR; TCRdb's table is partial and in-frame only. The sample lists hundreds of thousands of clones, more than 80% occurring once. The rearrangement joins TRBV5-1 to TRBJ2-3; TRBD2 might be the D (7 bases). The receptor comes from a person between 18 and 65 years old who received the Ad26.COV2.S COVID-19 vaccine or a placebo. Sequences were derived from peripheral blood, sampled in a trial of Ad26.COV2.S vaccine versus placebo. The CDR3 bases are TGCGCCAGCAGCCTCGGGGGGCCCAGCACAGATACGCAGTATTTT. Translated: CASSLGGPSTDTQYF.